A single sample gave rise to the 20 T cell receptor beta chains below, sequenced in a study of human T cells and chemical hapten exposure (dated by TCRdb to about 2021). Reading the label with the study, this specimen's time point is: patch test 1, 2 weeks after DPC sensitization. The treatment or condition label corresponds to: therapeutic diphenylcyclopropenone sensitization with weekly scalp DPC. The library was generated by RACE. Sequencing was carried out with a NextSeq 500. The public reads were reprocessed in TCRdb via fastp at Q25 and MiXCR, keeping in-frame beta chains. Entries that share a CDR3 protein sequence are merged under the most common genes and DNA. Present in this sample are roughly 380,000 distinct CDR3 sequences, 4% to 5.5% of which were seen just once. The top ten clonotypes cover about 2.2% of the sample. Sequencing was performed on whole blood, taken in connection with sensitization to the hapten diphenylcyclopropenone (DPC). Receptors originate from a woman aged 45-65 years with alopecia areata. Some clones in this sample may be carry-over from other donors' samples.

This chain links TRBV20-1 with TRBJ1-4; 8 bases are shared with TRBD1. The CDR3 is 13 residues long. Germline trimming cut 5 bases from V and 4 bases from J; bases unmatched to any gene: 3. Germline CDR1 is DFQATT and CDR2 is SNEGSKA (reference sequence). The chain's CDR3 is CSARQGFNEKLFF. The CDR3 DNA sequence: TGCAGTGCTCGACAGGGGTTTAATGAAAAACTGTTTTTT.

Ten or more counts support this clonotype. The chain links TRBV29-1 to TRBJ2-7; 10 bases agree with TRBD1. With V trimmed by 6 bases and J by 2 bases, 4 bases remained unmatched. This CDR3 has 13 residues. Germline CDR1 SQVTM, CDR2 ANQGSEA. The DNA of the CDR3 is TGCAGCGTGGAGGGGACAGGGGCCTACGAGCAGTACTTC. Encoded protein: CSVEGTGAYEQYF.

This clonotype was picked up many times. The chain recombines TRBV5-3 with TRBJ1-5, with TRBD1 matching over 7 bases. TRBV5-3 is annotated as an ORF whose role is uncertain. Trimming took 5 bases from V and 5 from J; bases not matched to a gene: 7. This CDR3 has 14 amino acids. Here the CDR3 DNA reads TGTGCCAGAAGAGACACAGGGGTCTATCAGCCCCAGCATTTT. It specifies CARRDTGVYQPQHF.

This clonotype was counted many times. V is TRBV7-7 and J is TRBJ1-4, with D perhaps TRBD1 (5 bases). Looked up from germline, CDR1 is SSHAT and CDR2 is FNYEAQ (reference sequence). The CDR3 is 15 amino acids. The V gene lost 6 bases and the J gene lost 3 bases, with 14 bases spanning the gap. The CDR3, as DNA: TGTGCCAGCAGTCCGATTGGGGACCCTAATGAAAAACTGTTTTTT. Its protein product is CASSPIGDPNEKLFF.

This clonotype was found a few times. CDR3 residues: CATSRDGNQPQHF. The CDR3 DNA is TGTGCCACCAGTCGGGACGGCAATCAGCCCCAGCATTTT. V and J are TRBV24-1 and TRBJ1-5; tentatively, D is TRBD1 (5 bases). V lost 6 bases to trimming and J lost 2 bases, with 7 bases between them. The CDR3 consists of 13 residues. The V gene's germline CDR1 is KGHDR and CDR2 SFDVKD.

This clonotype was seen many times. The J gene is TRBJ2-3, the V gene TRBV5-1; TRBD1 agrees at 8 bases. Looked up from germline, CDR1 is SGHRS and CDR2 is YFSETQ. CDR3 length: 14 residues. The trim removed 1 base at V and 4 bases at J, leaving 2 bases unmatched. The CDR3 DNA follows: TGCGCCAGCAGCTTGTTACAGGGGGCAGATACGCAGTATTTT. Encoded protein: CASSLLQGADTQYF.

This clonotype came up many times. V gene TRBV5-1 combines with J gene TRBJ2-7; perhaps D is TRBD1 or TRBD2 (5 bases each). This CDR3 has 13 residues. The V end was cut by 0 bases, the J end by 7 bases, with 11 bases between. Germline CDR1 and CDR2: SGHRS and YFSETQ. CDR3 in amino acids: CASSLEQEEEQYF. CDR3 coding DNA: TGCGCCAGCAGCTTGGAACAGGAGGAAGAGCAGTACTTC. Full variable domain (outside the CDR3, taken from reference TRBV5-1 and TRBJ2-7): KAGVTQTPRYLIKTRGQQVTLSCSPISGHRSVSWYQQTPGQGLQFLFEYFSETQRNKGNFPGRFSGRQFSNSRSEMNVSTLELGDSALYLCASSLEQEEEQYFGPGTRLTVT.

This clonotype came up many times. V usage is TRBV5-1 and J usage is TRBJ2-7, with 12 nucleotides matching TRBD1. J gave up 4 bases and V 7 bases, and 9 bases lay outside the gene matches. The CDR3 is 15 residues long. Germline values: CDR1 SGHRS, CDR2 YFSETQ. The CDR3 here is CASRTGTGGSYEQYF. Written as DNA, the CDR3 is TGCGCCAGCCGCACGGGGACAGGGGGCAGTTACGAGCAGTACTTC.

In this sample, this clonotype turned up many times. The chain combines TRBV6-5 with TRBJ2-7; tentative D call: TRBD1 (5 bases). CDR1 is MNHEY and CDR2 is SVGAGI in the germline V gene. The CDR3 length is 15 residues. Trimming shortened V by 2 bases and J by 3 bases, and 14 bases separated the two germline ends. CDR3 nucleotide sequence: TGTGCCAGCAGTTACGGGGCAGAGCCTCACTACGAGCAGTACTTC. Protein sequence: CASSYGAEPHYEQYF.

This clonotype was detected only a few times. The rearrangement uses TRBV3-1 and TRBJ1-1, with 7 bases identical to TRBD1. Trimming cost V 3 bases and J 4 bases; bases outside gene matches: 11. Germline V gives CDR1 LGHDT, CDR2 YNNKEL (reference sequence). The CDR3 consists of 16 residues. CDR3 coding DNA: TGTGCCAGCAGCCAGAGGACAGGTAGGGGGGCCACTGAAGCTTTCTTT. Encoded protein: CASSQRTGRGATEAFF.

This clonotype was counted ten times or more. The rearrangement uses TRBV9 and TRBJ2-7; no reliable D call. The CDR3 extends over 13 amino acids. Germline loops: CDR1 SGDLS, CDR2 YYNGEE. With 0 bases removed from V and 5 bases from J, the gap between germline ends came to 9 bases. As DNA, the CDR3 is TGTGCCAGCAGCGTAGTCCCCTCAGACGAGCAGTACTTC. It translates to CASSVVPSDEQYF.

This clonotype was detected many times. CDR3 in amino acids: CASSNGQGSGTDTQYF. CDR3 DNA sequence: TGCGCCAGCAGCAATGGACAGGGGTCTGGCACAGATACGCAGTATTTT. V and J are TRBV5-1 and TRBJ2-3; 9 nucleotides agree with TRBD1. From germline, CDR1 is SGHRS and CDR2 YFSETQ. The CDR3 is 16 amino acids. Trimming removed 4 bases from V and 1 base from J; junction bases left unmatched: 7.

V gene TRBV18 combines with J gene TRBJ1-1, with D perhaps matching TRBD1 (5 bases). Germline V gene data show CDR1 as KGHSH and CDR2 as LQKENI. V lost 4 bases to trimming and J lost 3 bases, with 27 bases between them. There are 19 residues in the CDR3. This CDR3 is CASSRWGQPKGAEDTEAFF. The DNA for the CDR3 is TGTGCCAGCTCACGCTGGGGCCAACCCAAAGGGGCTGAGGACACTGAAGCTTTCTTT.

The table lists this clonotype with many counts. The CDR3 protein is CASSVRGLAGGSTDTQYF. The CDR3 bases are TGTGCCAGCAGCGTAAGGGGACTAGCGGGAGGAAGCACAGATACGCAGTATTTT. This chain uses TRBV9 with TRBJ2-3; TRBD2 agrees at 15 bases. The germline V gene encodes CDR1 SGDLS and CDR2 YYNGEE. Losses at the gene ends were 1 base for V and 0 bases for J; bases not matched to a gene: 3. There are 18 residues in the CDR3. The whole variable domain, filled in from reference TRBV9 and TRBJ2-3, reads DSGVTQTPKHLITATGQRVTLRCSPRSGDLSVYWYQQSLDQGLQFLIQYYNGEERAKGNILERFSAQQFPDLHSELNLSSLELGDSALYFCASSVRGLAGGSTDTQYFGPGTRLTVL.

The chain employs TRBV14 and TRBJ1-6; TRBD1 is a possible D gene (5 bases). This CDR3 spans 15 amino acids. The V gene's germline CDR1 is SGHDN and CDR2 FVKESK. Trimming shortened V by 4 bases and J by 7 bases, and 14 bases separated the two germline ends. The CDR3 sequence is CASSLQQASNSPLHF. The CDR3 DNA is TGTGCCAGCAGCCTACAACAGGCCTCCAATTCACCCCTCCACTTT. The full variable domain, with the rest looked up from reference TRBV14 and TRBJ1-6, is EAGVTQFPSHSVIEKGQTVTLRCDPISGHDNLYWYRRVMGKEIKFLLHFVKESKQDESGMPNNRFLAERTGGTYSTLKVQPAELEDSGVYFCASSLQQASNSPLHFGNGTRLTVT.

With respect to this clonotype: Compared with germline, one end of the junction differs, possibly owing to a read error. The V and J genes are TRBV7-8 and TRBJ2-5; D may correspond to TRBD1 or TRBD2 (6 bases each). Per the germline V gene, CDR1 is SGHVS and CDR2 is FQNEAQ. There are 13 residues in the CDR3. CDR3 sequence reads: CASSSRGQATQYF. The CDR3 DNA reads as TGTGCCAGCAGCTCCCGGGGGCAAGCGACCCAGTACTTC.

The chain recombines TRBV2 with TRBJ1-1; D gene unclear. The V and J ends lost 2 bases and 1 base respectively, with 8 bases between them. CDR3 size: 14 residues. The germline V gene encodes CDR1 SNHLY and CDR2 FYNNEI. CDR3 sequence: CASSEPGTNTEAFF. Here the CDR3 DNA reads TGTGCCAGCAGTGAACCGGGTACGAACACTGAAGCTTTCTTT.

This chain's CDR3 is CASSRVTDRRSSYTQYF. The CDR3, as DNA: TGTGCCAGCAGTAGAGTTACGGACCGCCGAAGCAGTTATACGCAGTATTTT. V usage is TRBV6-1 and J usage is TRBJ2-3, with D hard to call. Germline lookup yields CDR1 MNHNS and CDR2 SASEGT. The V end was cut by 5 bases, the J end by 7 bases, with 25 bases between. CDR3 size: 17 residues.

The chain joins TRBV12-3 or TRBV12-4 to TRBJ2-7, with TRBD1 matching 11 bases. The ends lost 1 base at V and 2 bases at J; junction bases unmatched: 1. This CDR3 has 15 amino acids. The CDR3 spells CASSLGTGGPYEQYF. CDR3 nucleotides: TGTGCCAGCAGTTTAGGGACAGGGGGCCCCTACGAGCAGTACTTC.

The sample holds a few counts of this clonotype. The chain links TRBV10-3 to TRBJ2-3; D is uncertain. V was pared by 3 bases and J by 0 bases, with 10 bases between. The CDR3 is 15 residues long. Germline loops: CDR1 ENHRY, CDR2 SYGVKD. The CDR3 sequence is CAISENPDSTDTQYF. The CDR3 DNA sequence: TGTGCCATCAGTGAAAACCCGGACAGCACAGATACGCAGTATTTT.